Shown below are 30 T cell receptor beta chains from a single sample sequenced in a study of blood T cells in healthy people across ages. Through a sample-barcoded 5' primer and a J-beta primer mix, a second PCR was run for roughly 7 to 11 cycles. One entry per CDR3 protein, called by TCRdb with MiXCR from the 5' RACE reads. Of roughly 1,500,000 distinct CDR3 sequences listed, 30% to 35% are singletons. The sample consisted of blood. The receptors come from a woman between 25 and 40 years old in good health.

This clonotype showed up just a few times. The chain employs TRBV7-9 and TRBJ2-3; the D is unclear. The CDR3 is 13 amino acids. The ends were cut back, 9 bases at V and 1 base at J, with 11 bases in the middle. Per the germline V gene, CDR1 is SEHNR and CDR2 is FQNEAQ (reference sequence). This CDR3 is CASQEERTDTQYF. DNA for the CDR3: TGTGCCAGTCAAGAGGAGCGCACAGATACGCAGTATTTT.

The sample holds a few counts of this clonotype. The genes are TRBV5-5 and TRBJ2-7, with a tentative D call TRBD2 (6 bases). Trimming removed 4 bases from V and 0 bases from J, with 17 bases in between. Germline assignment: CDR1 SGHKS and CDR2 YYEKEE (reference sequence). This CDR3 is built from 16 residues. The CDR3 DNA sequence: TGTGCCAGCAGCATACTGTTAGGAGGGGTCTCCTACGAGCAGTACTTC. Translation gives CASSILLGGVSYEQYF.

The chain couples TRBV6-1 to TRBJ1-5, with TRBD1 identical over 11 bases. V lost 5 bases to trimming and J lost 5 bases; unmatched junction nucleotides: 5. The length of the CDR3 is 15 residues. Germline V gene data show CDR1 as MNHNS and CDR2 as SASEGT. CDR3 in amino acids: CASSPGQGAYQPQHF. In DNA, the CDR3 is TGTGCCAGCAGTCCCGGACAGGGGGCATATCAGCCCCAGCATTTT.

The chain combines TRBV10-1 with TRBJ1-1, with D uncertain. Trimming removed 5 bases at V and 1 base at J, with 8 bases between. This CDR3 contains 13 residues. Per the germline V gene, CDR1 is WNHNN and CDR2 is SYGVQD (reference sequence). CDR3 nucleotides: TGCGCCAGCAGTTTCTCACAGAACACTGAAGCTTTCTTT. Translation gives CASSFSQNTEAFF.

The CDR3 protein is CASTQFQYGGRAEAFF. The CDR3 nucleotides read TGTGCCAGCACCCAGTTCCAGTATGGGGGGCGCGCTGAAGCTTTCTTT. The chain carries TRBV6-6 and TRBJ1-1; possible D gene TRBD1, 6 bases. Germline-derived CDR1 and CDR2 are MNHNY and SVGAGI (reference sequence). The V gene lost 7 bases and the J gene lost 6 bases, with 24 bases spanning the gap. CDR3 length equals 16 residues.

The sample holds a few counts of this clonotype. A much larger clone differs by one base, so this may be a read error. This rearrangement joins TRBV5-1 to TRBJ2-1; TRBD2 aligns across 7 bases. This CDR3 comprises 14 residues. Germline V CDR1 and CDR2: SGHRS, YFSETQ. V trimming: 0 bases; J trimming: 6 bases; junction bases outside the gene matches: 3. The CDR3 is CASSLGSSGNEQFF. DNA of the CDR3: TGCGCCAGCAGCTTGGGGTCTAGCGGCAATGAGCAGTTCTTC.

Of note for this clonotype: Possible read error: a much larger clone is one base away. V is TRBV27 and J is TRBJ2-1, with D tentatively TRBD1 or TRBD2 (5 bases each). The CDR3 is made up of 15 amino acids. Germline-derived CDR1 and CDR2 are MNHEY and SMNVEV (reference sequence). Trimming removed 4 bases at V and 2 bases at J, with 12 bases between. The CDR3 DNA reads as TGTGCCAGCAGTTCCCAGCAGGGAGCCTACAATGAGCAGTTCTTC. Protein sequence: CASSSQQGAYNEQFF.

This clonotype was seen once. This chain uses TRBV5-1 with TRBJ2-2; 8 nucleotides line up with TRBD2. V gave up 4 bases and J gave up 4 bases; unmatched junction bases: 9. This CDR3 spans 16 amino acids. Germline-derived CDR1 and CDR2 are SGHRS and YFSETQ. The CDR3 coding sequence is TGCGCCAGCAGCCTTACCGGGGGGGCTCTCACCGGGGAGCTGTTTTTT. It yields the protein CASSLTGGALTGELFF.

The rearrangement uses TRBV4-1 and TRBJ1-2; D gene ambiguous. The CDR3 consists of 14 residues. V was clipped by 0 bases and J by 4 bases, with 9 bases between them. Germline V gives CDR1 MGHRA, CDR2 YSYEKL. This CDR3 is CASSQDGQVYGYTF. The CDR3 DNA is TGCGCCAGCAGCCAAGATGGGCAGGTCTATGGCTACACCTTC.

The chain uses TRBV7-6 and TRBJ2-1; 10 bases map to TRBD1. CDR3 size: 17 residues. V was pared by 3 bases and J by 8 bases, with 13 bases of the junction left unmatched. Germline V gene sequence: CDR1 SGHVS, CDR2 FNYEAQ. CDR3 amino acids: CASSFDTPGDRGDEQFF. Written as DNA, the CDR3 is TGTGCCAGCAGCTTCGATACCCCAGGGGACAGGGGCGATGAGCAGTTCTTC.

The chain joins TRBV30 to TRBJ1-1; no clear D gene. V was shortened by 5 bases and J by 8 bases, with 15 bases between the two germline ends. The CDR3 totals 12 residues. Germline loops: CDR1 GTSNPN, CDR2 SVGIG (reference sequence). The CDR3 nucleotides are TGTGCCTGGGGACCATCGGGGTCCGAAGCTTTCTTT. This encodes CAWGPSGSEAFF.

The chain has TRBV5-1 and TRBJ2-5, with 7 bases that match TRBD1. With the DNA end fitting TRBJ2-7 better, the J assignment may be wrong. This CDR3 has 15 amino acids. From germline, CDR1 is SGHRS and CDR2 YFSETQ. The CDR3 DNA reads TGCGCCAGCAGCCCTAGACAGGGTAGTACTTACGAGCAGTACTTC. It codes for CASSPRQGSTYEQYF.

This clonotype turned up a few times. The chain couples TRBV9 to TRBJ2-1; 8 nucleotides agree with TRBD2. The CDR3 is made up of 13 amino acids. Germline CDR1 SGDLS, CDR2 YYNGEE. V shed 3 bases, J shed 8 bases, and the junction held 4 bases outside the gene matches. CDR3 sequence: CASSADGRDEQFF. The CDR3 DNA follows: TGTGCCAGCAGCGCGGACGGGAGGGATGAGCAGTTCTTC. Variable domain in full (rest from reference TRBV9 and TRBJ2-1): DSGVTQTPKHLITATGQRVTLRCSPRSGDLSVYWYQQSLDQGLQFLIQYYNGEERAKGNILERFSAQQFPDLHSELNLSSLELGDSALYFCASSADGRDEQFFGPGTRLTVL.

A single count supports this clonotype. The rearrangement uses TRBV6-1 and TRBJ2-4; 7 bases fit TRBD1. With the DNA end fitting TRBJ2-7 better, the J assignment may be wrong. Germline lookup yields CDR1 MNHNS and CDR2 SASEGT. The CDR3 extends over 16 amino acids. CDR3 in DNA: TGTGCCAGCTCGTTCTCACGACAGGGAGTCGGGAACGAGCAGTACTTC. This gives the protein CASSFSRQGVGNEQYF.

The rearrangement uses TRBV27 and TRBJ1-2, with a weak D call TRBD1 (5 bases). The CDR3 is made up of 15 amino acids. Germline lookup yields CDR1 MNHEY and CDR2 SMNVEV (reference sequence). The ends were cut back, 4 bases at V and 2 bases at J, with 14 bases in the middle. DNA of the CDR3: TGTGCCAGCAGTTCAACCGACAGCCTGAACTATGGCTACACCTTC. Protein product: CASSSTDSLNYGYTF.

This clonotype was detected only a few times. J is TRBJ2-1 and V is TRBV7-6, with TRBD2 identical over 12 bases. The ends lost 1 base at V and 8 bases at J; junction bases unmatched: 6. The CDR3 covers 16 residues. Germline values: CDR1 SGHVS, CDR2 FNYEAQ. CDR3 protein: CASSLGTSGDLDEQFF. CDR3 DNA sequence: TGTGCCAGCAGCTTAGGGACTAGCGGGGACCTAGATGAGCAGTTCTTC. Drawing the rest from reference TRBV7-6 and TRBJ2-1, the complete variable domain is GAGVSQSPRYKVTKRGQDVALRCDPISGHVSLYWYRQALGQGPEFLTYFNYEAQQDKSGLPNDRFSAERPEGSISTLTIQRTEQRDSAMYRCASSLGTSGDLDEQFFGPGTRLTVL.

V usage is TRBV5-1 and J usage is TRBJ1-3; tentatively, D is TRBD1 (5 bases). Germline V gene lookup returns CDR1 SGHRS and CDR2 YFSETQ. The CDR3 runs 13 residues. Between the trimmed V and J ends, which lost 4 bases and 4 bases, there was a span of 9 bases. The CDR3 loop reads CASSVGLGNTIYF. Written as DNA, the CDR3 is TGCGCCAGCAGCGTGGGACTCGGAAACACCATATATTTT.

This clonotype was detected only a few times. The chain carries TRBV9 and TRBJ2-3; weak D call: TRBD1 (5 bases). The CDR3 runs 15 residues. The germline V gene has CDR1 SGDLS and CDR2 YYNGEE. Trimming took 0 bases from V and 2 from J, leaving 10 bases between them. CDR3 DNA: TGTGCCAGCAGCGTAGCAGGGATCCTCACAGATACGCAGTATTTT. This translates into CASSVAGILTDTQYF.

The chain employs TRBV29-1 and TRBJ2-5; weak D call: TRBD1 (8 bases). Matching the DNA end better, TRBJ2-7 makes the J call doubtful. This CDR3 region has 15 residues. Germline values: CDR1 SQVTM, CDR2 ANQGSEA. The CDR3 sequence: CSVEDAQGEGYEQYF. CDR3 in DNA: TGCAGCGTTGAAGATGCACAGGGGGAGGGCTACGAGCAGTACTTC.

There are a few counts of this clonotype. This rearrangement joins TRBV20-1 to TRBJ2-1, with 8 bases identical to TRBD2. The CDR3 consists of 14 residues. With V trimmed by 7 bases and J by 6 bases, 11 bases remained unmatched. Germline lookup yields CDR1 DFQATT and CDR2 SNEGSKA (reference sequence). The CDR3 region has the DNA TGCAGTGGTCCACCGGGACTAGGCGCCAATGAGCAGTTCTTC. Translating it yields CSGPPGLGANEQFF.

CDR3 sequence (DNA): TGTACCAGCAGCTTAGTGGGCGCCGCAGATACGCAGTATTTT. It encodes CTSSLVGAADTQYF. The V and J genes are TRBV7-2 and TRBJ2-3, with no clear D. Trimming removed 1 base from V and 4 bases from J, with 9 bases in between. CDR1 and CDR2 (germline): SGHTA, FQGNSA. The CDR3 is made up of 14 amino acids. The full variable domain, in which reference TRBV7-2 and TRBJ2-3 provide the parts outside the CDR3, is GAGVSQSPSNKVTEKGKDVELRCDPISGHTALYWYRQSLGQGLEFLIYFQGNSAPDKSGLPSDRFSAERTGGSVSTLTIQRTQQEDSAVYLCTSSLVGAADTQYFGPGTRLTVL.

This clonotype was found many times. The chain combines TRBV29-1 with TRBJ2-1; weak D call: TRBD1 (5 bases). The length of the CDR3 is 17 residues. CDR1 and CDR2 from the germline V gene are SQVTM and ANQGSEA. The V and J ends lost 4 bases and 0 bases respectively, with 19 bases between them. The CDR3 sequence: CSVGLSGQGSSYNEQFF. The CDR3 bases are TGCAGCGTTGGGTTGTCCGGGCAGGGAAGCTCCTACAATGAGCAGTTCTTC.

This clonotype was seen a few times. The gene calls are TRBV7-9 and TRBJ1-4; D unresolved. CDR1 SEHNR and CDR2 FQNEAQ come from the germline V gene (reference sequence). This CDR3 is 15 amino acids long. Trimming cost V 3 bases and J 3 bases, with 11 bases left between them. The CDR3 protein is CASSFSNGPNEKLFF. The CDR3 coding sequence is TGTGCCAGCAGCTTTTCTAACGGGCCTAATGAAAAACTGTTTTTT.

In its sample, this clonotype was seen a few times. No DNA is shown, since the ends of the CDR3 on it are uncertain; the CDR3 is the one TCRdb lists. This CDR3 reads CASSYSCWTVYEQYF. The chain recombines TRBV21-1 with TRBJ2-7; TRBD1 was called by the table and not checked on the DNA. TRBV21-1 is termed a pseudogene. A total of 15 residues make up the CDR3, ends included.

The rearrangement uses TRBV7-2 and TRBJ1-5; no firm D call. Trimming took 5 bases from V and 8 from J, leaving 10 bases between them. Germline-derived CDR1 and CDR2 are SGHTA and FQGNSA. The CDR3 extends over 12 amino acids. Written as DNA, the CDR3 is TGTGCCAGCAGCGGAAACTATGAGCCCCAGCATTTT. Protein: CASSGNYEPQHF.

This chain links TRBV25-1 with TRBJ1-1, with D perhaps matching TRBD1 (5 bases). V lost 1 base and J 1 base, leaving 10 bases between the germline ends. Germline V gene data show CDR1 as MGHDK and CDR2 as SYGVNS. There are 15 residues in the CDR3. CDR3 region: CASSELQGTNTEAFF. The DNA for the CDR3 is TGTGCCAGCAGTGAATTGCAGGGAACGAACACTGAAGCTTTCTTT.

The sample holds many counts of this clonotype. The V and J genes are TRBV29-1 and TRBJ2-1, with 9 bases identical to TRBD2. The V gene's germline CDR1 is SQVTM and CDR2 ANQGSEA. The CDR3 contains 13 residues. After removal of 7 bases from V and 5 bases from J, the junction contained 6 bases not matched to a gene. The CDR3: CSAGLALNNEQFF. CDR3 coding DNA: TGCAGCGCAGGACTAGCGTTGAACAATGAGCAGTTCTTC.

The genes are TRBV3-1 and TRBJ2-3, with 8 bases fitting TRBD2. The germline V gene encodes CDR1 LGHDT and CDR2 YNNKEL (reference sequence). V lost 0 bases to trimming and J lost 1 base; unmatched junction nucleotides: 12. The CDR3 is 19 residues long. CDR3 in DNA: TGTGCCAGCAGCCAAGATCGGAGAGCGGGAGATACCGGCACAGATACGCAGTATTTT. It is translated as CASSQDRRAGDTGTDTQYF.

This clonotype was observed a handful of times. V and J are TRBV5-5 and TRBJ2-1, with 10 nucleotides matching TRBD1. CDR1 is SGHKS and CDR2 is YYEKEE in the germline V gene (reference sequence). V lost 4 bases to trimming and J lost 5 bases; unmatched junction nucleotides: 6. This CDR3 spans 15 amino acids. CDR3 nucleotide sequence: TGTGCCAGCAGCGGCGGACAGGGGGGAAACAATGAGCAGTTCTTC. This sequence encodes CASSGGQGGNNEQFF.

The rearrangement links TRBV12-3 or TRBV12-4 to TRBJ2-3; 14 positions agree with TRBD2. CDR3 length: 20 residues. Trimming at V came to 8 bases and at J to 6 bases, leaving 22 bases not matched to a gene. CDR3 sequence reads: CASYPTPRLAGGTRADTQYF. The CDR3 coding sequence is TGTGCCAGCTATCCTACCCCGAGACTAGCGGGAGGGACTAGAGCGGATACGCAGTATTTT.